This T cell receptor beta chain was captured in a study of control samples from healthy donors and cancer patients. V was pared by 3 bases and J by 8 bases, with 6 bases of the junction left unmatched. CDR3 size: 14 residues. Germline loops: CDR1 SGHRS, CDR2 YFSETQ. The repertoire was sequenced with immunoSEQ multiplex PCR; TCRdb's copy has only in-frame clones and lacks some. The sample lists some 150,000 clones, 75% to 95% occurring once. The receptor was isolated from a young man in good health. The sample taken for sequencing was blood. The rearrangement links TRBV5-1 to TRBJ1-2; 11 nucleotides agree with TRBD1. The CDR3 loop reads CASSWTGQGDGYTF. Written as DNA, the CDR3 is TGCGCCAGCAGCTGGACGGGACAGGGGGACGGCTACACCTTC. The variable domain in full, with the rest retrieved from reference TRBV5-1 and TRBJ1-2, is KAGVTQTPRYLIKTRGQQVTLSCSPISGHRSVSWYQQTPGQGLQFLFEYFSETQRNKGNFPGRFSGRQFSNSRSEMNVSTLELGDSALYLCASSWTGQGDGYTFGSGTRLTVV.